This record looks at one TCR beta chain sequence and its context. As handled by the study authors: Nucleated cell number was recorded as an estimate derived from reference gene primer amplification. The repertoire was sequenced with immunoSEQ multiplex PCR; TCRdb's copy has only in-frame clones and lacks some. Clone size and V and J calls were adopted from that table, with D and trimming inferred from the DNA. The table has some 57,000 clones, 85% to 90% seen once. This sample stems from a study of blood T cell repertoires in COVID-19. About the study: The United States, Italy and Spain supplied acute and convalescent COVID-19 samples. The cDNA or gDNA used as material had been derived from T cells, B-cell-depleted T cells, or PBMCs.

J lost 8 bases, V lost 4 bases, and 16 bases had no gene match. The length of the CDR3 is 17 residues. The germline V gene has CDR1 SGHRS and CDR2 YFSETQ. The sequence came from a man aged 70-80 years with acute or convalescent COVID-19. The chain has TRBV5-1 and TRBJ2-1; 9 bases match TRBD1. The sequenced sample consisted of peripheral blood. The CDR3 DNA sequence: TGCGCCAGCAGCAACCGGGACAGGGCACTTGCGACCGATGAGCAGTTCTTC. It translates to CASSNRDRALATDEQFF.